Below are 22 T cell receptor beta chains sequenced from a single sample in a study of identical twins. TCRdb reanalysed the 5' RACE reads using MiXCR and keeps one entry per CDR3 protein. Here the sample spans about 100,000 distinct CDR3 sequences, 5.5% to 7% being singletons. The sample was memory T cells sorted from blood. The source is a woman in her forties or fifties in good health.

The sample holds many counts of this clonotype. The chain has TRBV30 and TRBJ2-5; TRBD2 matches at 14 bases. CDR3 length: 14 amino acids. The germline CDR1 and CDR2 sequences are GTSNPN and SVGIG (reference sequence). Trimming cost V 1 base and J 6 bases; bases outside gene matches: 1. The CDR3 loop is CAWSGLAGGKTQYF. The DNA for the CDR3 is TGTGCCTGGAGTGGACTAGCGGGAGGGAAGACCCAGTACTTC.

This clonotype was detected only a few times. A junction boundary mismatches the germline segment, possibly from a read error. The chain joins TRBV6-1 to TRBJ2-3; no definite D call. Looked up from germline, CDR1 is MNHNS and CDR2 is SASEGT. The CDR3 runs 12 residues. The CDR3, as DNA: TGTGCCAGCAGTGAGTATCAAGATATGCAGTATTTT. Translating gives CASSEYQDMQYF.

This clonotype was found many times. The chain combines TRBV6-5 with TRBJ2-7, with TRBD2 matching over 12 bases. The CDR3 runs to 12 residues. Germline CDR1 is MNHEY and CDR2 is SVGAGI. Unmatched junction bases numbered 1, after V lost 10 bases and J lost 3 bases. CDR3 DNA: TGTGCCACGACTAGCGGGAGCTACGAGCAGTACTTC. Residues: CATTSGSYEQYF.

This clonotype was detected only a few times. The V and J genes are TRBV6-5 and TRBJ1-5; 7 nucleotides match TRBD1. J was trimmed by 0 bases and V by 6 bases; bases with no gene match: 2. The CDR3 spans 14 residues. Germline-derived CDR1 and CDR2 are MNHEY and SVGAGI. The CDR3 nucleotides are TGTGCCAGCAGGACAGGGTATAGCAATCAGCCCCAGCATTTT. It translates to CASRTGYSNQPQHF.

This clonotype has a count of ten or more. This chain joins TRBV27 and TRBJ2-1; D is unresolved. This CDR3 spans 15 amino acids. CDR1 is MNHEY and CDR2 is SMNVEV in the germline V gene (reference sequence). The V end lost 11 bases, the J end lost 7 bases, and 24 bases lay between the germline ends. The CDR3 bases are TGTGCCGCCTCGCGCGGTTGGAGTGTCCGAAATGAGCAGTTCTTC. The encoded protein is CAASRGWSVRNEQFF.

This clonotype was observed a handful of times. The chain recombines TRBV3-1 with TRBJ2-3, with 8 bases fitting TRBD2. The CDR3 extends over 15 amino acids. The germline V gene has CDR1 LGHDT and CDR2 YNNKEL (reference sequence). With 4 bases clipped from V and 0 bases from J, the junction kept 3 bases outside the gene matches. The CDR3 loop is CASSLAGSSTDTQYF. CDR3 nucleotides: TGTGCCAGCAGCCTAGCGGGGTCTAGCACAGATACGCAGTATTTT.

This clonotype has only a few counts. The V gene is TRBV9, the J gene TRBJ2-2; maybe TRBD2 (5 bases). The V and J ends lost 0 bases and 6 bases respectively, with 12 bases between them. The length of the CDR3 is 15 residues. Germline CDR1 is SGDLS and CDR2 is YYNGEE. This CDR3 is CASSVGGSEAGELFF. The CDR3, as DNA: TGTGCCAGCAGCGTAGGGGGTAGCGAAGCCGGGGAGCTGTTTTTT. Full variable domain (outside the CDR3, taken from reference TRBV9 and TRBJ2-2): DSGVTQTPKHLITATGQRVTLRCSPRSGDLSVYWYQQSLDQGLQFLIQYYNGEERAKGNILERFSAQQFPDLHSELNLSSLELGDSALYFCASSVGGSEAGELFFGEGSRLTVL.

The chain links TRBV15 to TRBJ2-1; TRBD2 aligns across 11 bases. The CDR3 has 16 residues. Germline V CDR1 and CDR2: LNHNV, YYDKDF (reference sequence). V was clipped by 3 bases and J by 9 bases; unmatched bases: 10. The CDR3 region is CATSRRGGLAGGEQFF. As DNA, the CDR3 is TGTGCCACCAGCAGGAGGGGCGGACTAGCGGGCGGTGAGCAGTTCTTC.

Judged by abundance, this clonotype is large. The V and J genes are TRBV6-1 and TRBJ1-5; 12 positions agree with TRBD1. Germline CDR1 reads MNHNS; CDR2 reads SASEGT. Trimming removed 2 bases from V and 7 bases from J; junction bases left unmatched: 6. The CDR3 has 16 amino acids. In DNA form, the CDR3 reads TGTGCCAGCAGTGAAAGGGACAGGGGGCTACGGCAGCCCCAGCATTTT. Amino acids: CASSERDRGLRQPQHF.

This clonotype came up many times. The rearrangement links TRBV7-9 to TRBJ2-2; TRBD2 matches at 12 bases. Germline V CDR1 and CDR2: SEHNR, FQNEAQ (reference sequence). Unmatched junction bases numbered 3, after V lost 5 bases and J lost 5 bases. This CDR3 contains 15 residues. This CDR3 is CASSNLAGGTGELFF. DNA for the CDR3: TGTGCCAGCAGCAACCTAGCGGGAGGGACCGGGGAGCTGTTTTTT.

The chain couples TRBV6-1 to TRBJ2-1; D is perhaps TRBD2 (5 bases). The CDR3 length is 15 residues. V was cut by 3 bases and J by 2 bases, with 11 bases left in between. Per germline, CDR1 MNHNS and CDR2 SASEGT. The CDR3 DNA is TGTGCCAGCAGTGAGAGCGGAGCTACCTACAATGAGCAGTTCTTC. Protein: CASSESGATYNEQFF.

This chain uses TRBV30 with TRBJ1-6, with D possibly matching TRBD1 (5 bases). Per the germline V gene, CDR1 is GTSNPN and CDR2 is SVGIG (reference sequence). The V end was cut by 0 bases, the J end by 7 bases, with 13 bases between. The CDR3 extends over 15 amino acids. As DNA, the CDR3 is TGTGCCTGGAGTGTTCGGCAGGGAGCGAATTCACCCCTCCACTTT. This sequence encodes CAWSVRQGANSPLHF.

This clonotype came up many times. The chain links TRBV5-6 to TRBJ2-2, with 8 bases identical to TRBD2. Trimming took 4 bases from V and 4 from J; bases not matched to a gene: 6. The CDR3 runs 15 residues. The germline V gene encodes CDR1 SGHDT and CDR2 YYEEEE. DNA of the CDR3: TGTGCCAGCAGCCAGCGGGAGAGGATCACCGGGGAGCTGTTTTTT. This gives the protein CASSQRERITGELFF.

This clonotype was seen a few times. The CDR3 sequence: CASSLEAGPRHEQFF. As DNA, the CDR3 is TGTGCCAGCAGCTTAGAAGCGGGGCCACGGCATGAGCAGTTCTTC. The chain recombines TRBV7-2 with TRBJ2-1; 7 nucleotides agree with TRBD2. Germline V gives CDR1 SGHTA, CDR2 FQGNSA. The CDR3 has 15 amino acids. With 1 base clipped from V and 8 bases from J, the junction kept 8 bases outside the gene matches.

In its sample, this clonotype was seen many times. CDR3 in DNA: TGTGCCAGCAGCGGGGCCGGGTATGAGCAGTTCTTC. This encodes CASSGAGYEQFF. The chain recombines TRBV2 with TRBJ2-1; the D gene could be TRBD1 or TRBD2 (5 bases each). Between the trimmed V and J ends, which lost 6 bases and 8 bases, there was a span of 11 bases. The CDR3 extends over 12 amino acids. Germline V gene data show CDR1 as SNHLY and CDR2 as FYNNEI.

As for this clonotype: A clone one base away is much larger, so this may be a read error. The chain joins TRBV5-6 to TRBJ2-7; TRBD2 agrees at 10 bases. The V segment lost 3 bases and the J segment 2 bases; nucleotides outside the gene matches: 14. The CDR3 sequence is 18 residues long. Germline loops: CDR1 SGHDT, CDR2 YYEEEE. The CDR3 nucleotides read TGTGCCAGCAGCTGGTACCCGGGACTAGCGACGGCCACCTACGAGCAGTACTTC. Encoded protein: CASSWYPGLATATYEQYF.

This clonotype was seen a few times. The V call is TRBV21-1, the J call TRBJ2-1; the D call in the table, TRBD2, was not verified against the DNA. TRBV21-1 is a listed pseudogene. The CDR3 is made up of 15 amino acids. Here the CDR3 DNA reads TGTGCCAGCAGCCGACCCGTTGATGGGCCTCCTAAGCAGTTCTTC. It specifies CASSRPVDGPPKQFF.

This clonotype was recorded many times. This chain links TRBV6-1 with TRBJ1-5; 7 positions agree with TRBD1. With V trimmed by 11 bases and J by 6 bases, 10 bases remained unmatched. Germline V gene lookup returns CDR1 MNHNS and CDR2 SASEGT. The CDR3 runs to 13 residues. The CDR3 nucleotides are TGTGCCTCGGGCGACAGGGCAGGTCAGCCCCAGCATTTT. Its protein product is CASGDRAGQPQHF.

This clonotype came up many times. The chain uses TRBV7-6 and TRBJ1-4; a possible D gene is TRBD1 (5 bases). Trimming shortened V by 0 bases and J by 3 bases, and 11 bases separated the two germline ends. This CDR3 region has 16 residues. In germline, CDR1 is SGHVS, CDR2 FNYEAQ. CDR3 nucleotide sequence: TGTGCCAGCAGCTTAGCGCCGACAGACTCTAATGAAAAACTGTTTTTT. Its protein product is CASSLAPTDSNEKLFF.

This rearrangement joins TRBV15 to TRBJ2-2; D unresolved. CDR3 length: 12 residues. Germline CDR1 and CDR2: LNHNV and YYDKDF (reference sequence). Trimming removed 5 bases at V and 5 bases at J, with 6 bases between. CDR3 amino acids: CATSLLTGELFF. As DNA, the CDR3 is TGTGCCACCAGCTTATTGACCGGGGAGCTGTTTTTT.

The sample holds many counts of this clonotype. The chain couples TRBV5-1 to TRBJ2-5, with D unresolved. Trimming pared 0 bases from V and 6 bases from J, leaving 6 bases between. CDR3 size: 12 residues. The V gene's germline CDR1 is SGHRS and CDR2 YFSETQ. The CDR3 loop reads CASSLGHQTQYF. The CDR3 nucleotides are TGCGCCAGCAGCTTGGGTCACCAGACCCAGTACTTC.

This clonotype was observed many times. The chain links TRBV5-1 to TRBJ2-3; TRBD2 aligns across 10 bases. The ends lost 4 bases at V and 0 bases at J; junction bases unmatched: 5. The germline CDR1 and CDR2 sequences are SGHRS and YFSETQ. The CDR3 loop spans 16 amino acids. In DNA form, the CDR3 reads TGCGCCAGCAGCACAGGACTAGCGGCTAGCACAGATACGCAGTATTTT. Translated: CASSTGLAASTDTQYF. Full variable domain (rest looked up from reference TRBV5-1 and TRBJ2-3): KAGVTQTPRYLIKTRGQQVTLSCSPISGHRSVSWYQQTPGQGLQFLFEYFSETQRNKGNFPGRFSGRQFSNSRSEMNVSTLELGDSALYLCASSTGLAASTDTQYFGPGTRLTVL.